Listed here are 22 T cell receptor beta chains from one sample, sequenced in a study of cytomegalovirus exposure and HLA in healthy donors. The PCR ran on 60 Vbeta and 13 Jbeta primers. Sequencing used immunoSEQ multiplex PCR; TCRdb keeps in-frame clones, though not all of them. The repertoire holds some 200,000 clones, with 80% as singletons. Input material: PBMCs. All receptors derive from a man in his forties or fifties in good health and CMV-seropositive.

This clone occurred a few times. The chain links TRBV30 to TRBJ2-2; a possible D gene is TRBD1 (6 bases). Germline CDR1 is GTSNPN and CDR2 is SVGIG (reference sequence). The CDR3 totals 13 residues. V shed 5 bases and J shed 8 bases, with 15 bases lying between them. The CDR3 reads CAWGGGSWGELFF. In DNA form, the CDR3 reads TGTGCCTGGGGGGGCGGTTCGTGGGGGGAGCTGTTTTTT.

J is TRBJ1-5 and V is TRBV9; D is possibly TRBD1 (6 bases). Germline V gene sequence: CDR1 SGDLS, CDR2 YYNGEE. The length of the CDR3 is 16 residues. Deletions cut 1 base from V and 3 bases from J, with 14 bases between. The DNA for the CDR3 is TGTGCCAGCAGCGTATCATGGGGGCAACTCAATCAGCCCCAGCATTTT. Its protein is CASSVSWGQLNQPQHF.

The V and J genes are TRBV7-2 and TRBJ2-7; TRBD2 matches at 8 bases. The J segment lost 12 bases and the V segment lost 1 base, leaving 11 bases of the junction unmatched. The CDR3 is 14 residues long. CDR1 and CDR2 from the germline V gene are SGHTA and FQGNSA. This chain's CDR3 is CASSLEGLAPERYF. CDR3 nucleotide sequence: TGTGCCAGCAGCTTAGAAGGACTAGCACCCGAGAGGTACTTC.

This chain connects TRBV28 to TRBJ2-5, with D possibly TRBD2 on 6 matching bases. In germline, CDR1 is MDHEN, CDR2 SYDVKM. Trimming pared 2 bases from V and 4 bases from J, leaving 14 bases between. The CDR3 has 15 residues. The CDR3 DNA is TGTGCCAGCAGTTTAGCTAGCCAGGGAGGAGAGACCCAGTACTTC. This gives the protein CASSLASQGGETQYF.

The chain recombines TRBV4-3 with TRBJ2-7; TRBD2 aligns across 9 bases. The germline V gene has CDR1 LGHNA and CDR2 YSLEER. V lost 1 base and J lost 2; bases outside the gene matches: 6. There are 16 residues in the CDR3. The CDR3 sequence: CASSQGRSGGTYEQYF. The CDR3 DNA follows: TGCGCCAGCAGCCAAGGAAGGAGCGGGGGGACCTACGAGCAGTACTTC.

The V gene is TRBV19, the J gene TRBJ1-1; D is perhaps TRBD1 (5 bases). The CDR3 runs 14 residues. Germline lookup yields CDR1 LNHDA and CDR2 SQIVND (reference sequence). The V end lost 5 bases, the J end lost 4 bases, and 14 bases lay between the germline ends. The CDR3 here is CASSSERGSTEAFF. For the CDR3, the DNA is TGTGCCAGTAGTTCCGAAAGGGGATCCACTGAAGCTTTCTTT.

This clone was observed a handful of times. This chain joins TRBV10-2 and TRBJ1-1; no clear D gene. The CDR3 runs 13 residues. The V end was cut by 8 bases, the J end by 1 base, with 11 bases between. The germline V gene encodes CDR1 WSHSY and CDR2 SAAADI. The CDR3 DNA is TGCGCCAGCCAGCAGACTCAGAACACTGAAGCTTTCTTT. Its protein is CASQQTQNTEAFF.

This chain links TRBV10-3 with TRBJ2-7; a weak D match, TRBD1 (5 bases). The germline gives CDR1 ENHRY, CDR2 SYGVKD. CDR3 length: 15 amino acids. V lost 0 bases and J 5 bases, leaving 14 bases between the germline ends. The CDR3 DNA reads TGTGCCATCAGTGAGTCGAAACAGGCTTACGACGAGCAGTACTTC. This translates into CAISESKQAYDEQYF.

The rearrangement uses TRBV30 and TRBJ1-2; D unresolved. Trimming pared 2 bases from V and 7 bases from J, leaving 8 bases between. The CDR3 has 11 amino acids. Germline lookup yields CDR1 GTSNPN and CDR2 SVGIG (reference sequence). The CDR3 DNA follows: TGTGCCTGGAGTAAAGGGAGTGGCTACACCTTC. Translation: CAWSKGSGYTF.

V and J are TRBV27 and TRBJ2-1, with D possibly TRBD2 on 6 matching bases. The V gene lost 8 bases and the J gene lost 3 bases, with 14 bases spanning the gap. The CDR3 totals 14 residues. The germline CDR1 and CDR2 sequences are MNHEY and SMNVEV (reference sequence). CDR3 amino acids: CASCARRGYNEQFF. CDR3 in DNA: TGTGCCAGCTGCGCGAGGCGGGGCTACAATGAGCAGTTCTTC.

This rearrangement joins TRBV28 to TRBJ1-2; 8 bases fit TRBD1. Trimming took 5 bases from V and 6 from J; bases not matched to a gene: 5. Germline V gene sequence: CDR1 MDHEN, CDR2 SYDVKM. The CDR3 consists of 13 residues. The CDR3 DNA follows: TGTGCCAGCAGTAATCAGGGGGCCAATGGCTACACCTTC. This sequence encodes CASSNQGANGYTF.

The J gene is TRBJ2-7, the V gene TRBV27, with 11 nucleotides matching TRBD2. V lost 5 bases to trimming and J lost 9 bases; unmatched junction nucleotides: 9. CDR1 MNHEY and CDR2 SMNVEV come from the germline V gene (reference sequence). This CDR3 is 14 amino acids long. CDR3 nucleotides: TGTGCCAGCAGTCCGACTAGCGGGGTTACGGTGCAGTACTTC. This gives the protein CASSPTSGVTVQYF.

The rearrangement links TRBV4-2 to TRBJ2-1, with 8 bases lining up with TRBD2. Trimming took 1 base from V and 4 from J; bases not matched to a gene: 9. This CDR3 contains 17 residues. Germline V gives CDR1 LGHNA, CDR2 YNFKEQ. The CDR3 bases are TGTGCCAGCAGCCAAGTAGTCGGGACTAGTAGGTACAATGAGCAGTTCTTC. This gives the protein CASSQVVGTSRYNEQFF.

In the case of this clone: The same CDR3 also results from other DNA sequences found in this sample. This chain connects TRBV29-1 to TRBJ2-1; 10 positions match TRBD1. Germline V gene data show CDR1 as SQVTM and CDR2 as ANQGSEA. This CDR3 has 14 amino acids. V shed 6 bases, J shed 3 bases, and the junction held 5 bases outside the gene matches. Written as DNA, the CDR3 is TGCAGCGTGCCGGGACAGGGGAACTACAATGAGCAGTTCTTC. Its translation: CSVPGQGNYNEQFF.

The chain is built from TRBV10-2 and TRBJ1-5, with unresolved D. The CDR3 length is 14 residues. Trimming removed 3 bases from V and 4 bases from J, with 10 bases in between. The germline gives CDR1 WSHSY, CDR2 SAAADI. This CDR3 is CASSDSSLNQPQHF. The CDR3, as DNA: TGCGCCAGCAGTGACTCGAGTTTGAATCAGCCCCAGCATTTT.

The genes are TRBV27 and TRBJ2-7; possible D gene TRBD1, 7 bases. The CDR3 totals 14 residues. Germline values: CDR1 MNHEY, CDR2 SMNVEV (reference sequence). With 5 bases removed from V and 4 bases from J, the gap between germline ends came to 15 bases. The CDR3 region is CASSPGDRTYEQYF. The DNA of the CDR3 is TGTGCCAGCAGTCCGGGGGACAGAACATACGAGCAGTACTTC.

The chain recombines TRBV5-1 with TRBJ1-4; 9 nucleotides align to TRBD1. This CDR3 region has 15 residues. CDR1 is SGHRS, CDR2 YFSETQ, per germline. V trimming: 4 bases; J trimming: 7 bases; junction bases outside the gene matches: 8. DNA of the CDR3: TGCGCCAGCAGCAGGGGACAGGGTATTCGTGAAAAACTGTTTTTT. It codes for CASSRGQGIREKLFF. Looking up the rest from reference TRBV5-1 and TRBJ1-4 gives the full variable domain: KAGVTQTPRYLIKTRGQQVTLSCSPISGHRSVSWYQQTPGQGLQFLFEYFSETQRNKGNFPGRFSGRQFSNSRSEMNVSTLELGDSALYLCASSRGQGIREKLFFGSGTQLSVL.

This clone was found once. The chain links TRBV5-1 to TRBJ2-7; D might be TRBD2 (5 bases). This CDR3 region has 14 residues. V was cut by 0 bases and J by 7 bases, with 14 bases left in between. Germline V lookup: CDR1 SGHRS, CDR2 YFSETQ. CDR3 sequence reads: CASSLDIGSGEQYF. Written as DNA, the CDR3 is TGCGCCAGCAGCTTGGATATCGGGTCGGGGGAGCAGTACTTC.

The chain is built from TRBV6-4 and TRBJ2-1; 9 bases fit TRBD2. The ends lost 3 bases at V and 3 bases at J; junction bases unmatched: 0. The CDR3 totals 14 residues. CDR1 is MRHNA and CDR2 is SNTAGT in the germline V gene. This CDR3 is CASSERGGYNEQFF. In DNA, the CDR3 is TGTGCCAGCAGTGAGCGGGGGGGCTACAATGAGCAGTTCTTC.

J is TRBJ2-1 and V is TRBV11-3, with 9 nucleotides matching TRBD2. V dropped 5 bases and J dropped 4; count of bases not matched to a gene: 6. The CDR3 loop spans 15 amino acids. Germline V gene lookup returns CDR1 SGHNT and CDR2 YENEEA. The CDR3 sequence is CASSPRLAVYNEQFF. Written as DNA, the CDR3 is TGTGCCAGCAGCCCCAGACTAGCGGTATACAATGAGCAGTTCTTC.

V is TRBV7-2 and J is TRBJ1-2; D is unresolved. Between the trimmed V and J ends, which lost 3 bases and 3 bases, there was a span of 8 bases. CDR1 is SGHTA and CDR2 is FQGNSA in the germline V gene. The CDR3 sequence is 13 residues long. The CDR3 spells CASSFVGDYGYTF. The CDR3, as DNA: TGTGCCAGCAGCTTTGTGGGAGACTATGGCTACACCTTC. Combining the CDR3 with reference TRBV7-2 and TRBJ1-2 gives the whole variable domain GAGVSQSPSNKVTEKGKDVELRCDPISGHTALYWYRQSLGQGLEFLIYFQGNSAPDKSGLPSDRFSAERTGGSVSTLTIQRTQQEDSAVYLCASSFVGDYGYTFGSGTRLTVV.

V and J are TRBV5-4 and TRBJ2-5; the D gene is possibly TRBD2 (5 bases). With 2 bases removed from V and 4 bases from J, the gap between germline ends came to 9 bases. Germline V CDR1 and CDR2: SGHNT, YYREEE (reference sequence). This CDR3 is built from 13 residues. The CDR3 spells CASSFSGGETQYF. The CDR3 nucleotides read TGTGCCAGCAGCTTTTCAGGAGGAGAGACCCAGTACTTC.